This paragraph covers one T cell receptor beta chain sequence. The clone's antigen remains unknown. Base qualities are not recorded, but no much larger clone differs from it by a single base. In the paper's terms, the time point label means: sample taken at primary tumor resection. Whole RNA extracted from tumor and nontumor lung tissue, or from cryopreserved PBMC samples, was used for TCR sequencing without cell sorting. The donors were approximately 70 patients from the lung TRACERx cohort who had early-stage, untreated non-small cell lung cancer. Only patients with enough RNA available from two or more tumor regions were chosen for TCR sequencing. This entry is derived from a study of spatial heterogeneity in lung cancer (dated by TCRdb to the late 2010s). Some background on the complete study: More beta-chain than alpha-chain transcripts were consistently detected, likely reflecting higher beta-chain transcript abundance. In the raw uncorrected reads, each unique combination of TCR and UMI appeared more than ten times on average. Both alpha and beta chains were TCR-sequenced in approximately 200 tumor regions, some 64 matched nontumor lung samples and 45 to 60 PBMC samples obtained at surgery. The study quantitatively compared TCR alpha and beta repertoires across multiple tumor regions, matched nontumor lung and blood in non-small cell lung cancer. The study linked features of the TCR repertoire to counts of nonsynonymous mutations, which were determined by whole-exome sequencing of tumor tissue.

At the junction V is shortened by 6 bases and J by 4 bases, with 10 bases in between. Its CDR3 holds 12 amino acids, cysteine through phenylalanine. Left in the record is the CDR3 DNA by itself, 36 bases read in frame from the first base. The library was obtained by 5' RACE. Instrument on record: NextSeq 500. In the TCR library protocol, a unique molecular identifier was attached to each TCR cDNA molecule so that PCR and sequencing errors could be corrected. The authors' analysis ran thus. TCR identification, UMI-based error correction and CDR3 extraction were performed with Decombinator tools. Expanded TCRs were defined as those above a frequency of 2 per 1,000, corresponding to the top 1% of the tumor frequency distribution. Renyi diversity was calculated using the R vegan package after each repertoire was subsampled 100 times to 5,000 TCRs. CDR3 similarity networks were constructed using string-kernel similarity of amino acid triplets, with links drawn between CDR3s whose pairwise similarity was above 0.82. TCRdb trimmed public reads at Q25 via fastp, called clones via MiXCR and kept in-frame beta chains. Each entry is one CDR3 protein sequence, shown with its most common DNA and genes. The V and J calls, along with clone size, are taken from TCRdb and not from the paper's own processing. A total of 12,000 to 15,000 distinct CDR3 sequences appear in this sample, approximately 7.5% of them only once. 25% to 40% of the sample comes from the top ten.

General conclusions and limits of the study: Ubiquitous expanded tumor TCRs were detected in blood more often at tumor resection than at routine follow-up. Confirming at a functional level the hypothesis that regional TCRs recognize regional mutations was considered to require additional single-cell paired TCR alpha and beta sequencing.

The input for sequencing was PBMCs, taken at surgery. The chain is assembled from TRBV12-3 or TRBV12-4 and TRBJ2-7, with the D gene too uncertain to name. This TCR was recovered from a female donor with early-stage non-small cell lung cancer. The nucleotide sequence reads TGTGCCAGCAGCGTACAGCGATACGAGCAGTACTTC. This gives the protein CASSVQRYEQYF.